These 18 T cell receptor beta chains were sequenced from one sample in a study of T cell responses to AZD1222 COVID-19 vaccine. Produced via immunoSEQ multiplex PCR; TCRdb's table is partial and in-frame only. Here the sample spans 150,000 or so clones, approximately 91% being singletons. The specimen comprised peripheral blood, sampled 28 days after the second AZD1222 dose. These receptors were obtained from an adult who received the AZD1222 COVID-19 vaccine.

This chain uses TRBV25-1 with TRBJ1-4, with 10 nucleotides matching TRBD1. The germline gives CDR1 MGHDK, CDR2 SYGVNS. The length of the CDR3 is 13 residues. The V segment lost 8 bases and the J segment 7 bases; nucleotides outside the gene matches: 4. The CDR3 sequence is CASSGTGVEKLFF. CDR3 nucleotides: TGTGCCAGCTCCGGGACAGGGGTTGAAAAACTGTTTTTT.

This rearrangement joins TRBV6-5 to TRBJ1-2; 7 bases fit TRBD1. The CDR3 spans 15 residues. The germline CDR1 and CDR2 sequences are MNHEY and SVGAGI. V shed 4 bases and J 0 bases; nucleotides not matched to a gene: 5. This CDR3 is CASSSPDRPNYGYTF. The CDR3, as DNA: TGTGCCAGCAGTTCTCCGGACAGGCCTAACTATGGCTACACCTTC.

The chain couples TRBV13 to TRBJ1-6; D is unclear. CDR3 length: 14 amino acids. V was clipped by 2 bases and J by 4 bases, with 6 bases between them. CDR1 PRHDT and CDR2 FYEKMQ come from the germline V gene (reference sequence). The CDR3 protein is CASSLKQYNSPLHF. The CDR3 region has the DNA TGTGCCAGCAGCTTAAAACAGTATAATTCACCCCTCCACTTT.

This chain uses TRBV25-1 with TRBJ2-7, with TRBD2 as a possible D gene (6 bases). This CDR3 is 15 amino acids long. V shed 8 bases and J shed 6 bases, with 23 bases lying between them. The germline V gene has CDR1 MGHDK and CDR2 SYGVNS. CDR3 sequence: CASRSAGTYVGEQYF. CDR3 nucleotides: TGTGCCAGCCGAAGCGCCGGGACTTACGTTGGCGAGCAGTACTTC.

V usage is TRBV6-2 or TRBV6-3 and J usage is TRBJ2-5; D is possibly TRBD2 (5 bases). CDR1 is MNHEY, CDR2 SVGEGT, per germline. V was pared by 2 bases and J by 6 bases, with 16 bases between. This CDR3 region has 15 residues. The CDR3, as DNA: TGTGCCAGCAGTTACCGGGGAAGGGAGATGAAGACCCAGTACTTC. This translates into CASSYRGREMKTQYF.

J is TRBJ2-3 and V is TRBV4-2, with TRBD2 identical over 15 bases. The V gene end was trimmed by 6 bases and the J gene end by 6 bases; junction bases not matched to a gene: 1. The CDR3 runs to 14 residues. Per the germline V gene, CDR1 is LGHNA and CDR2 is YNFKEQ. Written as DNA, the CDR3 is TGTGCCAGCAGAGGGACTAGCGGGAGGGATACGCAGTATTTT. This translates into CASRGTSGRDTQYF.

The gene calls are TRBV2 and TRBJ1-5; 8 nucleotides agree with TRBD1. Germline CDR1 reads SNHLY; CDR2 reads FYNNEI. The length of the CDR3 is 18 residues. With 6 bases clipped from V and 2 bases from J, the junction kept 15 bases outside the gene matches. The CDR3 DNA follows: TGTGCCAGCAGCGTTAGGCAGGGGGCTCCGGGTGGCAATCAGCCCCAGCATTTT. Translated, it gives CASSVRQGAPGGNQPQHF. Using reference TRBV2 and TRBJ1-5 for the parts outside the CDR3, the full variable domain is EPEVTQTPSHQVTQMGQEVILRCVPISNHLYFYWYRQILGQKVEFLVSFYNNEISEKSEIFDDQFSVERPDGSNFTLKIRSTKLEDSAMYFCASSVRQGAPGGNQPQHFGDGTRLSIL.

CDR3 DNA sequence: TGTGCCAGCAGCGCCACGGTGTTGATGGATGAAAAACTGTTTTTT. It yields the protein CASSATVLMDEKLFF. The genes are TRBV13 and TRBJ1-4; no firm D call. V was trimmed by 5 bases and J by 6 bases, leaving 16 bases between them. CDR1 PRHDT and CDR2 FYEKMQ come from the germline V gene (reference sequence). CDR3 length: 15 amino acids.

The CDR3 protein is CAISELAGAGNEQFF. The DNA for the CDR3 is TGTGCCATCAGTGAGCTAGCGGGAGCCGGCAATGAGCAGTTCTTC. This rearrangement joins TRBV10-3 to TRBJ2-1; 10 bases are a match to TRBD2. Unmatched junction bases numbered 4, after V lost 2 bases and J lost 6 bases. The CDR3 is 15 residues long. Germline assignment: CDR1 ENHRY and CDR2 SYGVKD.

This sequence joins TRBV19 and TRBJ2-3; perhaps TRBD1 as D (6 bases). Per the germline V gene, CDR1 is LNHDA and CDR2 is SQIVND (reference sequence). The CDR3 is 17 residues long. Deletions cut 3 bases from V and 1 base from J, with 17 bases between. The DNA of the CDR3 is TGTGCCAGTAGTATCCACGGACAGTCAATAGGCACAGATACGCAGTATTTT. This codes for CASSIHGQSIGTDTQYF.

The chain uses TRBV6-5 and TRBJ2-1; D possibly uses TRBD1 or TRBD2 (5 bases each). CDR3 length: 16 amino acids. CDR1 and CDR2 from the germline V gene are MNHEY and SVGAGI. V shed 4 bases and J shed 2 bases, with 15 bases lying between them. CDR3 DNA: TGTGCCAGCAGTTCCCCTGGGGGTTTAGCCTACAATGAGCAGTTCTTC. Amino acid sequence: CASSSPGGLAYNEQFF.

A remark on this clone: Other DNA variants within this sample encode the same CDR3. The V and J genes are TRBV6-5 and TRBJ1-2; unclear D gene. With 0 bases removed from V and 5 bases from J, the gap between germline ends came to 7 bases. The CDR3 has 13 amino acids. Germline CDR1 reads MNHEY; CDR2 reads SVGAGI. The CDR3 nucleotides read TGTGCCAGCAGTTACTCTCTGGGGTATGGCTACACCTTC. As protein: CASSYSLGYGYTF.

The gene calls are TRBV15 and TRBJ1-5; D remains ambiguous. Trimming pared 3 bases from V and 3 bases from J, leaving 6 bases between. CDR1 is LNHNV, CDR2 YYDKDF, per germline (reference sequence). The CDR3 covers 13 residues. The CDR3 region is CATSRNYNQPQHF. DNA for the CDR3: TGTGCCACCAGCAGGAACTACAATCAGCCCCAGCATTTT.

This clone was detected only once. The chain links TRBV12-3 or TRBV12-4 to TRBJ2-7, with D perhaps matching TRBD1 (5 bases). The CDR3 is made up of 13 amino acids. Deletions cut 8 bases from V and 3 bases from J, with 14 bases between. The CDR3 DNA follows: TGTGCCAGCGGGGCGAACAGTGACTACGAGCAGTACTTC. Translating it yields CASGANSDYEQYF.

This clone was seen only once. This sequence joins TRBV18 and TRBJ2-1; D could derive from TRBD1 or TRBD2 (5 bases each). V lost 0 bases to trimming and J lost 0 bases, with 9 bases between them. Germline CDR1 and CDR2: KGHSH and LQKENI. The CDR3 covers 16 residues. The CDR3 reads CASSPPPGSSYNEQFF. The CDR3 bases are TGTGCCAGCTCACCACCGCCAGGGAGCTCCTACAATGAGCAGTTCTTC.

The chain is built from TRBV2 and TRBJ1-2; D call uncertain. Germline V gene sequence: CDR1 SNHLY, CDR2 FYNNEI. V was cut by 6 bases and J by 6 bases, with 17 bases left in between. The CDR3 runs 14 residues. The DNA for the CDR3 is TGTGCCAGCAGGGAGAGGGAGGGCTCGCATGGCTACACCTTC. This encodes CASREREGSHGYTF.

The V and J genes are TRBV6-5 and TRBJ2-7; the D call may be TRBD1 or TRBD2 (5 bases each). The CDR3 runs to 14 residues. The V gene lost 0 bases and the J gene lost 7 bases, with 13 bases spanning the gap. Germline-derived CDR1 and CDR2 are MNHEY and SVGAGI. CDR3 DNA: TGTGCCAGCAGTTACTCTGGGACCTCATTGGAGCAGTACTTC. Translation: CASSYSGTSLEQYF.

The chain employs TRBV19 and TRBJ1-4; TRBD1 matches at 7 bases. The length of the CDR3 is 14 residues. V was pared by 7 bases and J by 3 bases, with 5 bases of the junction left unmatched. CDR1 LNHDA and CDR2 SQIVND come from the germline V gene (reference sequence). CDR3: CASNYGQANEKLFF. In DNA form, the CDR3 reads TGTGCCAGTAATTACGGACAGGCTAATGAAAAACTGTTTTTT.